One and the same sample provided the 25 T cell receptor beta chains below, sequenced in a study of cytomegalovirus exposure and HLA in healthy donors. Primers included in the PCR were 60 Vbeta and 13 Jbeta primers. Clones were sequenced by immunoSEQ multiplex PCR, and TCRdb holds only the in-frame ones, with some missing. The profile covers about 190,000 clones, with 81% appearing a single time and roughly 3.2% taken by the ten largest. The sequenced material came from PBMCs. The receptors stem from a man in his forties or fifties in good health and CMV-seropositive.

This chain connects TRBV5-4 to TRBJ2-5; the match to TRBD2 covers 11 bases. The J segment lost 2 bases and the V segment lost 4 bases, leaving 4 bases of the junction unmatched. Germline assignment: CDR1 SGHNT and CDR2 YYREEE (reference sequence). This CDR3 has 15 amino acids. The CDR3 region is CASSPGTSGQETQYF. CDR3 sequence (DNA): TGTGCCAGCAGCCCGGGGACTAGCGGACAAGAGACCCAGTACTTC.

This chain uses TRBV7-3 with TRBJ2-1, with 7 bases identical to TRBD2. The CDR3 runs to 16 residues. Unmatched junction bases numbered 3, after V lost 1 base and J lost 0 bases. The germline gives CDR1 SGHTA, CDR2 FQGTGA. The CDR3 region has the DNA TGTGCCAGCAGCTTAAGGGGCGGGAGCTCCTACAATGAGCAGTTCTTC. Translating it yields CASSLRGGSSYNEQFF.

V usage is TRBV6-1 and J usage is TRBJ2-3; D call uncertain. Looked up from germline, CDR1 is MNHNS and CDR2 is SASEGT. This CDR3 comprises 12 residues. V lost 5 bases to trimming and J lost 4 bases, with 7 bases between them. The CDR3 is CASSQAADTQYF. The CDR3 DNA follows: TGTGCCAGCAGTCAGGCCGCAGATACGCAGTATTTT.

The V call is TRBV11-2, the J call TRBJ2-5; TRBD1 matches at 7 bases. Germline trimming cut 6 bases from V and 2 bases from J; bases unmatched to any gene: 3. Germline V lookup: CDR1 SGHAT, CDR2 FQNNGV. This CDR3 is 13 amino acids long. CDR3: CASRLGQQETQYF. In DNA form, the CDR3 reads TGTGCCAGCAGACTGGGACAGCAAGAGACCCAGTACTTC. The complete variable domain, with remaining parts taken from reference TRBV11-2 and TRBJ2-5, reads EAGVAQSPRYKIIEKRQSVAFWCNPISGHATLYWYQQILGQGPKLLIQFQNNGVVDDSQLPKDRFSAERLKGVDSTLKIQPAKLEDSAVYLCASRLGQQETQYFGPGTRLLVL.

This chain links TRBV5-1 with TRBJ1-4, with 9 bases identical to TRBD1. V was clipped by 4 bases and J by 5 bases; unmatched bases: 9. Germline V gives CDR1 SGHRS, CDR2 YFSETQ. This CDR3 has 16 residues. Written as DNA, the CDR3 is TGCGCCAGCAGCGGGGGCACCGGGACAGGGAATGAAAAACTGTTTTTT. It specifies CASSGGTGTGNEKLFF.

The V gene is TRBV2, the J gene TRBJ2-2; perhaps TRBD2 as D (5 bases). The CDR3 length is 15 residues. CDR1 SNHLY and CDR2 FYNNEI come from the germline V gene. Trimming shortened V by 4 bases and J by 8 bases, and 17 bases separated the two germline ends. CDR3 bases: TGTGCCAGCAGTGTATTGCTAGCTCCTGTGGGGGAGCTGTTTTTT. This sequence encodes CASSVLLAPVGELFF.

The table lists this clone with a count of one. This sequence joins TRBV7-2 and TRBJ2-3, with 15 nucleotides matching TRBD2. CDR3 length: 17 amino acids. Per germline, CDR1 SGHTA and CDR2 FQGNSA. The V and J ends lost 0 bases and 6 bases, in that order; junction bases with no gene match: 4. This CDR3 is CASSLAGLAGGRDTQYF. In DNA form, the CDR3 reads TGTGCCAGCAGCTTAGCGGGACTAGCGGGAGGTAGGGATACGCAGTATTTT.

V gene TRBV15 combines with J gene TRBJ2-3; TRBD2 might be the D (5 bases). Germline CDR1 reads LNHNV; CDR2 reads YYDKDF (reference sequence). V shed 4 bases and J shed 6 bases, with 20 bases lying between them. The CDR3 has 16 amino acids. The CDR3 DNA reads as TGTGCCACCAGCACCGGTCGTAGAGGGATCGTCGATACGCAGTATTTT. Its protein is CATSTGRRGIVDTQYF.

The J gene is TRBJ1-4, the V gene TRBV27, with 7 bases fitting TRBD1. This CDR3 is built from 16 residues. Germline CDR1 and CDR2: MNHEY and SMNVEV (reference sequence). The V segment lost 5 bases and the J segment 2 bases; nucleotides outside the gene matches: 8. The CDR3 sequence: CASSKQGIATNEKLFF. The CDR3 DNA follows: TGTGCCAGCAGTAAACAGGGGATTGCGACTAATGAAAAACTGTTTTTT.

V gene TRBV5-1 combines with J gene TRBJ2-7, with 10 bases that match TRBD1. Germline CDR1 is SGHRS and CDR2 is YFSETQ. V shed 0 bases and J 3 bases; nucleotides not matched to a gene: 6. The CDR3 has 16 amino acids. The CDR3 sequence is CASSLGPRDRGYEQYF. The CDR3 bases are TGCGCCAGCAGCTTGGGGCCCCGGGACAGGGGCTACGAGCAGTACTTC.

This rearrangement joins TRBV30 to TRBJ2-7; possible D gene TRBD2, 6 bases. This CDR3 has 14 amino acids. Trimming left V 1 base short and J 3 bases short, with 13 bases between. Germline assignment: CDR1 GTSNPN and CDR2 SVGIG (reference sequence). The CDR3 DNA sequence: TGTGCCTGGAGTGGACCGGGACTGCTCTACGAGCAGTACTTC. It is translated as CAWSGPGLLYEQYF.

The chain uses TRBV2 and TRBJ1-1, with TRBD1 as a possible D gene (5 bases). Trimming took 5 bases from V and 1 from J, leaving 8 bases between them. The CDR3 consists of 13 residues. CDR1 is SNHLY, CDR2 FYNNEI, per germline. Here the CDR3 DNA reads TGTGCCAGCAGTAGTCAGGGGAACACTGAAGCTTTCTTT. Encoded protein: CASSSQGNTEAFF.

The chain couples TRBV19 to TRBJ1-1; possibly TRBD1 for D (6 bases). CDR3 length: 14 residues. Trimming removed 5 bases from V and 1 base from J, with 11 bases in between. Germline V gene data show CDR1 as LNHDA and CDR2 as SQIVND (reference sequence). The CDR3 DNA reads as TGTGCCAGTAGTCGAGGACAGCCGAACACTGAAGCTTTCTTT. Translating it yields CASSRGQPNTEAFF. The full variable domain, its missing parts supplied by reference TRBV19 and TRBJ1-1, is DGGITQSPKYLFRKEGQNVTLSCEQNLNHDAMYWYRQDPGQGLRLIYYSQIVNDFQKGDIAEGYSVSREKKESFPLTVTSAQKNPTAFYLCASSRGQPNTEAFFGQGTRLTVV.

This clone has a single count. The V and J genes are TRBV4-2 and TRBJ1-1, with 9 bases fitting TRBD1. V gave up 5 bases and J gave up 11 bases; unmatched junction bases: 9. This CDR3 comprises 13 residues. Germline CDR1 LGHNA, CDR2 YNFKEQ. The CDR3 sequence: CASSFPGTGWAFF. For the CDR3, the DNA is TGTGCCAGCAGCTTCCCCGGGACAGGGTGGGCTTTCTTT.

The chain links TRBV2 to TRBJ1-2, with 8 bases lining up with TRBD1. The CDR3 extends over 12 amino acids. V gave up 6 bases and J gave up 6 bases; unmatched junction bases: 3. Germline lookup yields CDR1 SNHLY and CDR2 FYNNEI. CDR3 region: CASSTTGDGYTF. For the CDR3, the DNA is TGTGCCAGCAGCACGACAGGGGATGGCTACACCTTC.

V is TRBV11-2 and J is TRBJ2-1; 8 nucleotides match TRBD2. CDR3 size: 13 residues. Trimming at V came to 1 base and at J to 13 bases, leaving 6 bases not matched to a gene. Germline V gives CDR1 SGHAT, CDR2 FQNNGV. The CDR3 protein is CASSLAGLVVQFF. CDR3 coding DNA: TGTGCCAGCAGCTTAGCGGGACTAGTTGTTCAGTTCTTC.

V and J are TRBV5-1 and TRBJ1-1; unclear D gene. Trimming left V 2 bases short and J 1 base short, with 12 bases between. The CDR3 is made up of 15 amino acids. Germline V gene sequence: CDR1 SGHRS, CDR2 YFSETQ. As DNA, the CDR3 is TGCGCCAGCAGCTTAAACGTCCAGAAGAACACTGAAGCTTTCTTT. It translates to CASSLNVQKNTEAFF.

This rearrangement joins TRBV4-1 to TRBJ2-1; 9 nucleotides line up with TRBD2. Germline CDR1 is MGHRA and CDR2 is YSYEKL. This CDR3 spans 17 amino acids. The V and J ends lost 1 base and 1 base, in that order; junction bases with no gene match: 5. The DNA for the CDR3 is TGCGCCAGCAGCCAAGTCAGCCTAGCGGGATCCTACAATGAGCAGTTCTTC. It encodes CASSQVSLAGSYNEQFF.

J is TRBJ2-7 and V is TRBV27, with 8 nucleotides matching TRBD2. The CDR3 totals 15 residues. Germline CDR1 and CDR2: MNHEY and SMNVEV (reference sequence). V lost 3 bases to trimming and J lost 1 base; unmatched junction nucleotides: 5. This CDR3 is CASSLEAGDSYEQYF. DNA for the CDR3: TGTGCCAGCAGTTTGGAAGCGGGAGATTCCTACGAGCAGTACTTC.

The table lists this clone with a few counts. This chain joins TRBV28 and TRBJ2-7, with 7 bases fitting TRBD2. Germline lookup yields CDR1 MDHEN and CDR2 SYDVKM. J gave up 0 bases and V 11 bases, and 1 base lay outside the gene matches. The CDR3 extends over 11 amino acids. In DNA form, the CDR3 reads TGTGCCGCGGGAGACTCCTACGAGCAGTACTTC. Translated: CAAGDSYEQYF.

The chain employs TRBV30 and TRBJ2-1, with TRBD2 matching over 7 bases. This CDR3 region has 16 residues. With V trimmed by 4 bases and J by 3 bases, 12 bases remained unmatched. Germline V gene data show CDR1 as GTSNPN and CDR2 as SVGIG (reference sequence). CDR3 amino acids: CAWTPGASGLYNEQFF. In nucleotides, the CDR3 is TGTGCCTGGACTCCTGGGGCTAGCGGCCTCTACAATGAGCAGTTCTTC. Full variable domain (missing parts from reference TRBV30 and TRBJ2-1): SQTIHQWPATLVQPVGSPLSLECTVEGTSNPNLYWYRQAAGRGLQLLFYSVGIGQISSEVPQNLSASRPQDRQFILSSKKLLLSDSGFYLCAWTPGASGLYNEQFFGPGTRLTVL.

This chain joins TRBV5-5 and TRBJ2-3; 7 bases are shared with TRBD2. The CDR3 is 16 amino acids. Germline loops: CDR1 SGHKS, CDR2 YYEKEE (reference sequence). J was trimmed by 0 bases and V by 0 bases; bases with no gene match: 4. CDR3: CASSLGPGLSTDTQYF. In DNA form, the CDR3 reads TGTGCCAGCAGCTTGGGACCGGGACTAAGCACAGATACGCAGTATTTT.

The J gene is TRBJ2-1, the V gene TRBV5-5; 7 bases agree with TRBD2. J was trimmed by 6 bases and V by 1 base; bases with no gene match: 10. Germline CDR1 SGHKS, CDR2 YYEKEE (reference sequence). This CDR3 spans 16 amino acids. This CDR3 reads CASSLRLAATLNEQFF. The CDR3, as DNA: TGTGCCAGCAGCTTGAGGCTAGCGGCAACCCTCAATGAGCAGTTCTTC.

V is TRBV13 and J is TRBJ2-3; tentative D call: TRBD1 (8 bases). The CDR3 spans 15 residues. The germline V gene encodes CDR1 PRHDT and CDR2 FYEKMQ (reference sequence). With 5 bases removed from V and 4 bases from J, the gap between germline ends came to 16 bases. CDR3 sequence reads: CASSTHRGGADTQYF. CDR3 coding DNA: TGTGCCAGCAGCACCCACAGGGGGGGTGCAGATACGCAGTATTTT. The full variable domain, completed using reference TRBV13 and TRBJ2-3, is AAGVIQSPRHLIKEKRETATLKCYPIPRHDTVYWYQQGPGQDPQFLISFYEKMQSDKGSIPDRFSAQQFSDYHSELNMSSLELGDSALYFCASSTHRGGADTQYFGPGTRLTVL.

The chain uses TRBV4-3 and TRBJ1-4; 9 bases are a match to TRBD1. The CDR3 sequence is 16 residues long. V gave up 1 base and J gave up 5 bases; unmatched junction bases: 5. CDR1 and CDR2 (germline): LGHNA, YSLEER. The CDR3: CASSQGPGQGNEKLFF. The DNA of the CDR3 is TGCGCCAGCAGCCAAGGACCTGGACAGGGGAATGAAAAACTGTTTTTT.